Following are 10 T cell receptor beta chains from one sample sequenced in a study of blood T cell repertoires in COVID-19. The assay was immunoSEQ multiplex PCR, and TCRdb's table has in-frame clones only and misses some. Of about 480,000 clones listed, 85% to 90% are singletons. Specimen: peripheral blood. Receptor source: a woman aged 45-65 years with COVID-19, enrolled during active disease.

The V call is TRBV5-4, the J call TRBJ1-6, with 9 bases fitting TRBD1. Losses at the gene ends were 3 bases for V and 6 bases for J; bases not matched to a gene: 7. The CDR3 is made up of 16 amino acids. The V gene's germline CDR1 is SGHNT and CDR2 YYREEE (reference sequence). CDR3 sequence (DNA): TGTGCCAGCAGCTCAAACAACAGGGGGCTTAATTCACCCCTCCACTTT. Its protein product is CASSSNNRGLNSPLHF.

The rearrangement uses TRBV5-6 and TRBJ2-1; possible D gene TRBD2, 5 bases. The germline V gene has CDR1 SGHDT and CDR2 YYEEEE. V lost 2 bases and J 4 bases, leaving 13 bases between the germline ends. The CDR3 has 15 amino acids. This CDR3 reads CASSFEGIRYNEQFF. Here the CDR3 DNA reads TGTGCCAGCAGCTTCGAGGGAATACGATACAATGAGCAGTTCTTC.

The genes are TRBV5-6 and TRBJ1-4, with D possibly matching TRBD1 (5 bases). The CDR3 is 15 residues long. CDR1 is SGHDT, CDR2 YYEEEE, per germline. V was cut by 4 bases and J by 4 bases, with 14 bases left in between. CDR3 amino acids: CASSAQVGNNEKLFF. The CDR3 bases are TGTGCCAGCAGCGCACAGGTGGGGAATAATGAAAAACTGTTTTTT.

The table lists this clone with a count of one. The rearrangement links TRBV5-1 to TRBJ1-1; D call uncertain. CDR1 SGHRS and CDR2 YFSETQ come from the germline V gene. V dropped 1 base and J dropped 1 base, with 11 bases sitting between them. CDR3 length: 15 residues. The CDR3 here is CASSLMGRSNTEAFF. Written as DNA, the CDR3 is TGCGCCAGCAGCTTGATGGGCAGATCGAACACTGAAGCTTTCTTT.

The gene calls are TRBV7-3 and TRBJ1-1; the D is unclear. The germline V and J ends were trimmed by 5 bases and 1 base, with 11 bases remaining between them. The CDR3 covers 14 residues. In germline, CDR1 is SGHTA, CDR2 FQGTGA. The CDR3 nucleotides are TGTGCCAGCAGCCAAGGGAGGACGAACACTGAAGCTTTCTTT. As protein: CASSQGRTNTEAFF.

The CDR3 DNA reads TGTGCCAGCACCAGGGACTCGAACACTGAAGCTTTCTTT. Its protein product is CASTRDSNTEAFF. The gene calls are TRBV12-3 or TRBV12-4 and TRBJ1-1, with D perhaps TRBD1 (5 bases). Trimming cost V 7 bases and J 1 base, with 10 bases left between them. The CDR3 covers 13 residues.

The chain has TRBV28 and TRBJ2-1; D possibly corresponds to TRBD2 (6 bases). This CDR3 has 16 residues. The ends were cut back, 7 bases at V and 3 bases at J, with 19 bases in the middle. Germline V lookup: CDR1 MDHEN, CDR2 SYDVKM. DNA for the CDR3: TGTGCCAGCACCCAAAGGGGCGGGGAGTTCTACAATGAGCAGTTCTTC. Amino acids: CASTQRGGEFYNEQFF.

The rearrangement links TRBV5-1 to TRBJ2-1; a weak D match, TRBD2 (5 bases). Per germline, CDR1 SGHRS and CDR2 YFSETQ. V lost 3 bases, J lost 4 bases, and 17 bases lay in between. CDR3 length equals 16 residues. CDR3 bases: TGCGCCAGCAGCTGGGCGCCGCTAGAGGGTTACAATGAGCAGTTCTTC. Translation: CASSWAPLEGYNEQFF.

This rearrangement joins TRBV29-1 to TRBJ2-2; 9 bases fit TRBD1. Per germline, CDR1 SQVTM and CDR2 ANQGSEA. After removal of 3 bases from V and 6 bases from J, the junction contained 5 bases not matched to a gene. This CDR3 is 14 amino acids long. CDR3 DNA: TGCAGCGTTGAGGGAAGACAGGGGGCCGGGGAGCTGTTTTTT. Translating it yields CSVEGRQGAGELFF.

This chain links TRBV30 with TRBJ1-2; weak D call: TRBD1 (6 bases). Germline CDR1 and CDR2: GTSNPN and SVGIG (reference sequence). This CDR3 region has 12 residues. V lost 8 bases and J lost 6, with 16 bases in between. CDR3 coding DNA: TGTGCCGAGGGCAGGGGATGGAATGGCTACACCTTC. Residues: CAEGRGWNGYTF.